This record covers a single T cell receptor beta chain. Antigen: not known. This sample is part of a study of a mutant IDH1 vaccine in newly diagnosed glioma. Overall study: Treated patients, roughly 60% male and around 40% female, averaged about 40 years of age. The earlier regimen, radiotherapy, temozolomide, or both, was most often both. Study-wide findings and caveats: Pseudoprogression looked unconnected to shifts in top peripheral T cell clonotypes.

The V segment lost 3 bases and the J segment 8 bases; nucleotides outside the gene matches: 6. The CDR3 contains 14 residues. Germline lookup yields CDR1 SGHTA and CDR2 FQGNSA. Documented time point: week 23, last vaccination. Every vaccination contained 300 ug of the mutant IDH1 20-mer peptide and was paired with topical imiquimod. Data came from immunoSEQ multiplex PCR; TCRdb stores just in-frame clones and leaves some out. The sample holds about 60,000 clones, over 70% seen once. The rearrangement joins TRBV7-2 to TRBJ1-4; TRBD1 matches 7 bases. This receptor was taken from a man aged 18 to 29 with glioma. Source: PBMCs, taken from a glioma patient whose treatment included an IDH1 peptide vaccine. CDR3 nucleotides: TGTGCCAGCAGCTTCTTAGGGACAGTCGAAAAACTGTTTTTT. Translation gives CASSFLGTVEKLFF.